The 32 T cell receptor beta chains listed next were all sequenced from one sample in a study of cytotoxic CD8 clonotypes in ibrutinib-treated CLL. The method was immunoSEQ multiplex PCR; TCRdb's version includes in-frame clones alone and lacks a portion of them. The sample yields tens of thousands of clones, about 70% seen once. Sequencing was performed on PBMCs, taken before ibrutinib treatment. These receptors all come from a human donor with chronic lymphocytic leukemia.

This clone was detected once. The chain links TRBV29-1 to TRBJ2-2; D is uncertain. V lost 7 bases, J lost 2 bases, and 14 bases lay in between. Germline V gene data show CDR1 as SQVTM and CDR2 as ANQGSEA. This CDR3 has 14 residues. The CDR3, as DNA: TGCAGCGCTCAAAAAACAGCTAACACCGGGGAGCTGTTTTTT. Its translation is CSAQKTANTGELFF.

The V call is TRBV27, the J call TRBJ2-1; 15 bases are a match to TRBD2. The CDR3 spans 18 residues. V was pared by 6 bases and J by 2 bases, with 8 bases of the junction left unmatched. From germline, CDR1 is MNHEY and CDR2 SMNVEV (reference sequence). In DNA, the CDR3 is TGTGCCAGCAGCCCACGGACTAGCGGGGGGGTAGCCTACAATGAGCAGTTCTTC. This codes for CASSPRTSGGVAYNEQFF.

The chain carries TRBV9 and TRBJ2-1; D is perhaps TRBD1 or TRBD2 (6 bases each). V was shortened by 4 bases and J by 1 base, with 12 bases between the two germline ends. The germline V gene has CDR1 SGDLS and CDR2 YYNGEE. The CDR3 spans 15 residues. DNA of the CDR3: TGTGCCAGCAGCCCCGGGGGCAGTTCCTACAATGAGCAGTTCTTC. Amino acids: CASSPGGSSYNEQFF.

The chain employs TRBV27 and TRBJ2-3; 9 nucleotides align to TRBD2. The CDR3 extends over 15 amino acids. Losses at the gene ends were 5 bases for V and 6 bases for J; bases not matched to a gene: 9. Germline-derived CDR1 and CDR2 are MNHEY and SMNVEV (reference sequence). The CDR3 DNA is TGTGCCAGCAGTCCGGGGACTAGCACGTCGGATACGCAGTATTTT. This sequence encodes CASSPGTSTSDTQYF.

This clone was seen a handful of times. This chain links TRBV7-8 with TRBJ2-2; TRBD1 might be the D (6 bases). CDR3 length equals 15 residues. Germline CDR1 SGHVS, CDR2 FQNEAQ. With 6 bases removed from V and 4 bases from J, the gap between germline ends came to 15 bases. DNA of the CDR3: TGTGCCAGCAGACCCAACAGGGTCGGCACCGGGGAGCTGTTTTTT. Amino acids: CASRPNRVGTGELFF.

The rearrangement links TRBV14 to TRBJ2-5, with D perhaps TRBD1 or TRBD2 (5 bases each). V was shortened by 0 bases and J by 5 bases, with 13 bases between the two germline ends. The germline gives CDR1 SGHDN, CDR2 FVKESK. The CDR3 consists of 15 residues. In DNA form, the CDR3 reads TGTGCCAGCAGCCAAGAGACCGCCCGGGGCGAGACCCAGTACTTC. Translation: CASSQETARGETQYF.

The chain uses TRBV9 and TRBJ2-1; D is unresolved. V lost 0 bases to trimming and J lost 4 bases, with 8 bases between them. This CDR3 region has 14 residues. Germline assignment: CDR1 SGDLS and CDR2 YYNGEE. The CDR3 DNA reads TGTGCCAGCAGCGTAGTGGACCAATACAATGAGCAGTTCTTC. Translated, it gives CASSVVDQYNEQFF.

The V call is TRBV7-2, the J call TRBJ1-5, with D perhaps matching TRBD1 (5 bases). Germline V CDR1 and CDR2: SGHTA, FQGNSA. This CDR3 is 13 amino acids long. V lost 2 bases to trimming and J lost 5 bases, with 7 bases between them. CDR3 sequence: CASSLMGDQPQHF. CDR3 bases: TGTGCCAGCAGCTTAATGGGGGATCAGCCCCAGCATTTT.

The CDR3 sequence is CASSLLGETEAFF. For the CDR3, the DNA is TGTGCCAGCTCACTGCTAGGAGAGACTGAAGCTTTCTTT. This chain connects TRBV18 to TRBJ1-1; the D is unclear. Germline V gene data show CDR1 as KGHSH and CDR2 as LQKENI. This CDR3 comprises 13 residues. Between the trimmed V and J ends, which lost 4 bases and 5 bases, there was a span of 11 bases.

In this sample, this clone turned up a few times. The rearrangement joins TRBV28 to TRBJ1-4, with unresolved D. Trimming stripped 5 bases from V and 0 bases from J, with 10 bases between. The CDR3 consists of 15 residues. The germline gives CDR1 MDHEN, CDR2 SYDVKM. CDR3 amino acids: CASSHSGSTNEKLFF. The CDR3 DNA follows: TGTGCCAGCAGTCACTCAGGTTCAACTAATGAAAAACTGTTTTTT.

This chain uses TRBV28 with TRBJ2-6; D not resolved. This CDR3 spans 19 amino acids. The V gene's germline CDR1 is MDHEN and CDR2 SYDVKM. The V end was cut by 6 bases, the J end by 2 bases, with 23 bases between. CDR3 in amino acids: CASRDRASIFSPGANVLTF. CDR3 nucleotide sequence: TGTGCCAGCAGAGACCGGGCCTCAATCTTCTCACCTGGGGCCAACGTCCTGACTTTC.

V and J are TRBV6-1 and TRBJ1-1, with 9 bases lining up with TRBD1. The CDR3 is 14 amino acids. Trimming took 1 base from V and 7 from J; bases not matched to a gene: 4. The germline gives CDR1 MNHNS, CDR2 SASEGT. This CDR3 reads CASSEGTGVSEAFF. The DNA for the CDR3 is TGTGCCAGCAGTGAAGGGACAGGGGTCAGTGAAGCTTTCTTT.

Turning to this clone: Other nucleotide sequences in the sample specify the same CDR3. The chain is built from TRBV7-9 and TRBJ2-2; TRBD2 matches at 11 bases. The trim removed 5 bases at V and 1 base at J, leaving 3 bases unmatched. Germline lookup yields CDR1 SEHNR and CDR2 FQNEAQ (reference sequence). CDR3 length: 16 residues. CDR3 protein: CASSLLAGGNTGELFF. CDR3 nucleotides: TGTGCCAGCAGCCTCCTAGCGGGAGGGAACACCGGGGAGCTGTTTTTT.

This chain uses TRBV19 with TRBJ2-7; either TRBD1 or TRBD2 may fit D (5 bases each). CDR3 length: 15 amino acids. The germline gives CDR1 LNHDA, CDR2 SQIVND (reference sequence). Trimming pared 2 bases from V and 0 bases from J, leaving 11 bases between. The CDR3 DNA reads TGTGCCAGTAGTATATCGGGGCAGTTCTCCTACGAGCAGTACTTC. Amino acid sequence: CASSISGQFSYEQYF.

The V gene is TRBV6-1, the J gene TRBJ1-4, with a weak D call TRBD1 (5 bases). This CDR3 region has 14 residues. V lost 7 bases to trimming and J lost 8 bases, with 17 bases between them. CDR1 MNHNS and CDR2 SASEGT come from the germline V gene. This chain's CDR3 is CASKVGGSGEKLFF. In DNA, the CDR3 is TGTGCCAGCAAGGTTGGGGGTTCGGGGGAAAAACTGTTTTTT.

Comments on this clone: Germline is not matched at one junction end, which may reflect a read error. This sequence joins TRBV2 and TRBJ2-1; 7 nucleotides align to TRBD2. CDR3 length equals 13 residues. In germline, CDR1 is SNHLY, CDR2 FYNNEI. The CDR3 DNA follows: TGTGCCAGCGGAGCTAACGGCGGGAGTGAGGCGATCTTC. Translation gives CASGANGGSEAIF.

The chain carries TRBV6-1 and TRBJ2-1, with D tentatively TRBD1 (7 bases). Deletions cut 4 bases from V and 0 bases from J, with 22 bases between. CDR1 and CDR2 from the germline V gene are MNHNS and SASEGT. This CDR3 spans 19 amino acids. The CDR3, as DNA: TGTGCCAGCAGTGCAGACAGGGCCCTAGCGCCGAGCTCCTACAATGAGCAGTTCTTC. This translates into CASSADRALAPSSYNEQFF.

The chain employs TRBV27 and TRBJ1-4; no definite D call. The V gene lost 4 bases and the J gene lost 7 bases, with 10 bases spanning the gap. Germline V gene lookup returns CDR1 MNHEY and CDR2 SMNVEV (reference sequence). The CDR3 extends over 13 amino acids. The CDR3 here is CASSYTLGEKLFF. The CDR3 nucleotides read TGTGCCAGCAGTTATACCCTCGGTGAAAAACTGTTTTTT.

Here the CDR3 reads CASSRDRDTEAFF. The CDR3 DNA follows: TGTGCCAGCAGCCGGGACAGGGACACTGAAGCTTTCTTT. The chain couples TRBV7-2 to TRBJ1-1; 9 bases agree with TRBD1. V dropped 5 bases and J dropped 3; count of bases not matched to a gene: 1. Germline V lookup: CDR1 SGHTA, CDR2 FQGNSA. CDR3 length: 13 amino acids.

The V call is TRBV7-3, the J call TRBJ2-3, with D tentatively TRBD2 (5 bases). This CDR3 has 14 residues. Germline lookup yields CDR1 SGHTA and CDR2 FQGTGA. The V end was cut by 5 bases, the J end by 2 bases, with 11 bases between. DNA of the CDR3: TGTGCCAGCAGCCCAAGCGGAAACACAGATACGCAGTATTTT. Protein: CASSPSGNTDTQYF.

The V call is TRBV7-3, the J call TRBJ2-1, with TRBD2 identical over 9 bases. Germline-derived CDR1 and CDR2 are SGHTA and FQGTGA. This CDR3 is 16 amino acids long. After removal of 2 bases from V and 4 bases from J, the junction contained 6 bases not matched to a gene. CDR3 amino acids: CASSLSLAGSYNEQFF. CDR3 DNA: TGTGCCAGCAGCTTATCTCTAGCGGGGTCTTACAATGAGCAGTTCTTC.

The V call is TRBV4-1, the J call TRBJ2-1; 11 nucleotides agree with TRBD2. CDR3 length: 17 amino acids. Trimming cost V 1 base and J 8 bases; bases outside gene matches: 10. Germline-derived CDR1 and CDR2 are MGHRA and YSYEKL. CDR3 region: CASSQVIAGGLGHEQFF. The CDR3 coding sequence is TGCGCCAGCAGCCAAGTAATAGCGGGGGGGCTTGGGCATGAGCAGTTCTTC.

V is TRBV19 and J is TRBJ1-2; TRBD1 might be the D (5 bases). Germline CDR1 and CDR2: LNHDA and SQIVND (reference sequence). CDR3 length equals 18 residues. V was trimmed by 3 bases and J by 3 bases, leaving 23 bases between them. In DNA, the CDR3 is TGTGCCAGTAGTATGATCTCAGGGTTGTTCGTGATTGACTATGGCTACACCTTC. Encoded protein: CASSMISGLFVIDYGYTF.

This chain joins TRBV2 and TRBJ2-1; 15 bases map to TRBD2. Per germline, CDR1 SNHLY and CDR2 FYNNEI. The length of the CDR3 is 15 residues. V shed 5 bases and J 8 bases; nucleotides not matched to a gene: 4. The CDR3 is CASSRTSGRVHEQFF. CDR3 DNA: TGTGCCAGCAGTAGGACTAGCGGGAGGGTCCATGAGCAGTTCTTC.

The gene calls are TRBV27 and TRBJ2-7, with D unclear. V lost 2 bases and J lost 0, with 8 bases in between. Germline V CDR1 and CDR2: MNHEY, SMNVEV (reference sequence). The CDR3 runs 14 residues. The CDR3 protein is CASSLGGSSYEQYF. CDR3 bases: TGTGCCAGCAGTTTAGGCGGTAGCTCCTACGAGCAGTACTTC.

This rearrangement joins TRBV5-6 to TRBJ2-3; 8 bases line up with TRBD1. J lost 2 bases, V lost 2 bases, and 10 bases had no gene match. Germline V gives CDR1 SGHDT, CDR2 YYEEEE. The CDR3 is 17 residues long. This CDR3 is CASSFLRTGTSTDTQYF. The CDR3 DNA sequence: TGTGCCAGCAGCTTTCTGAGGACAGGGACCTCCACAGATACGCAGTATTTT.

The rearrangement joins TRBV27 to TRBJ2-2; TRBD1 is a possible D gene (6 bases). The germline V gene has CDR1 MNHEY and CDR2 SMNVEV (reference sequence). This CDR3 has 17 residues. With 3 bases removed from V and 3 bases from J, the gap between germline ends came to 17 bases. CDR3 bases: TGTGCCAGCAGTTTTAATACAGGGCTGTACGACACCGGGGAGCTGTTTTTT. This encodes CASSFNTGLYDTGELFF.

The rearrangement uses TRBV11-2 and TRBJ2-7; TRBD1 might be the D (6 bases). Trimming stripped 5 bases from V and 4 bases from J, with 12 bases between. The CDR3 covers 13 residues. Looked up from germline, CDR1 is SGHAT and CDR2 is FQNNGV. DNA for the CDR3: TGTGCCAGCAGCATCCAGGGGATGTACGAGCAGTACTTC. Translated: CASSIQGMYEQYF.

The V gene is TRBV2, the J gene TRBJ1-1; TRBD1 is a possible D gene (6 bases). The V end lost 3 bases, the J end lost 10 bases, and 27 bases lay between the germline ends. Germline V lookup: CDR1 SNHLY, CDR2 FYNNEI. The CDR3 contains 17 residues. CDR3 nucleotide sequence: TGTGCCAGCAGTGATGTCAGCTCCACCGCACAGGGCCCTGGAGCTTTCTTT. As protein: CASSDVSSTAQGPGAFF.

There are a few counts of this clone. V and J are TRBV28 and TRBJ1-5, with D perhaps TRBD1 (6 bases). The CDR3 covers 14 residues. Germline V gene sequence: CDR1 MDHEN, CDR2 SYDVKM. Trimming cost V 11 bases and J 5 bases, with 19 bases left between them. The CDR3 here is CAGRQTGNYQPQHF. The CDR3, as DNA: TGTGCCGGACGACAGACAGGCAATTATCAGCCCCAGCATTTT.

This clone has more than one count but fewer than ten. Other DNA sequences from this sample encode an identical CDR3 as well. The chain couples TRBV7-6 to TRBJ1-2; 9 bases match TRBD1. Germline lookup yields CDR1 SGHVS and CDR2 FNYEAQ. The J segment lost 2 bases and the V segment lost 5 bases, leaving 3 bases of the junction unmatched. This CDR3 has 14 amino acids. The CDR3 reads CASSLDRGNYGYTF. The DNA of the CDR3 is TGTGCCAGCAGCCTCGACAGGGGGAACTATGGCTACACCTTC. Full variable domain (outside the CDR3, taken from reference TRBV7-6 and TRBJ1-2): GAGVSQSPRYKVTKRGQDVALRCDPISGHVSLYWYRQALGQGPEFLTYFNYEAQQDKSGLPNDRFSAERPEGSISTLTIQRTEQRDSAMYRCASSLDRGNYGYTFGSGTRLTVV.

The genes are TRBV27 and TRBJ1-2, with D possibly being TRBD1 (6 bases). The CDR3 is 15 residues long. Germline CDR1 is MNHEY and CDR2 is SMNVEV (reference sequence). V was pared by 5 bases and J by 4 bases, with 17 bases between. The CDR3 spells CASSPEGTRSYGYTF. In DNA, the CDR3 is TGTGCCAGCAGTCCTGAGGGGACACGCTCCTATGGCTACACCTTC.